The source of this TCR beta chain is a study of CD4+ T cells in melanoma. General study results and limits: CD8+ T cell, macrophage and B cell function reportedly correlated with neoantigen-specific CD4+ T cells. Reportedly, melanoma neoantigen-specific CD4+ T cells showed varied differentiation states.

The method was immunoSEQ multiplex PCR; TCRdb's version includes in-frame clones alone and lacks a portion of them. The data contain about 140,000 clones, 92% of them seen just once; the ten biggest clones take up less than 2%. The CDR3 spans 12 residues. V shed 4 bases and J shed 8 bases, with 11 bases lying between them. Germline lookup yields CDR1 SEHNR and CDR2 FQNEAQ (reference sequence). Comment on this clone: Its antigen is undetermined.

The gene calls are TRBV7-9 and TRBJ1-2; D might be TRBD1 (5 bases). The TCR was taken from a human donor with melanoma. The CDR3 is CASSYDRFGYTF. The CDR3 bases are TGTGCCAGCAGCTATGACAGATTCGGCTACACCTTC. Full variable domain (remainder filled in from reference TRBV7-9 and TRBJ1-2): DTGVSQNPRHKITKRGQNVTFRCDPISEHNRLYWYRQTLGQGPEFLTYFQNEAQLEKSRLLSDRFSAERPKGSFSTLEIQRTEQGDSAMYLCASSYDRFGYTFGSGTRLTVV.